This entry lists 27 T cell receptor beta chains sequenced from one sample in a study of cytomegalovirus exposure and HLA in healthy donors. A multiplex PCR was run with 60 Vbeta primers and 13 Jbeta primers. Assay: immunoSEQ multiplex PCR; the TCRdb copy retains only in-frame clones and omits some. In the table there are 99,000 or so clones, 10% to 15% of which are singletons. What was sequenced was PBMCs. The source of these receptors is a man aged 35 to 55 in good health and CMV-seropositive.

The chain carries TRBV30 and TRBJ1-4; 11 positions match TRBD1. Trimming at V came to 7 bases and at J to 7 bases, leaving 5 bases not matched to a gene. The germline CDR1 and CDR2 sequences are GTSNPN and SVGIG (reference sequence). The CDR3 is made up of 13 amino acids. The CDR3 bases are TGTGCCTTACCGGGACAGGGGGGTGAAAAACTGTTTTTT. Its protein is CALPGQGGEKLFF.

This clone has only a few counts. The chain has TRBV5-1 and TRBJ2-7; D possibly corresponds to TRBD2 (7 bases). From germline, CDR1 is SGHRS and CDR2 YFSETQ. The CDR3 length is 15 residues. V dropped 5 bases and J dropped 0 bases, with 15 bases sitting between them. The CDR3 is CASSPRGAHSYEQYF. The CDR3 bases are TGCGCCAGCAGTCCTCGGGGGGCGCACTCCTACGAGCAGTACTTC. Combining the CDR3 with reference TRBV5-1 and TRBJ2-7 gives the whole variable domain KAGVTQTPRYLIKTRGQQVTLSCSPISGHRSVSWYQQTPGQGLQFLFEYFSETQRNKGNFPGRFSGRQFSNSRSEMNVSTLELGDSALYLCASSPRGAHSYEQYFGPGTRLTVT.

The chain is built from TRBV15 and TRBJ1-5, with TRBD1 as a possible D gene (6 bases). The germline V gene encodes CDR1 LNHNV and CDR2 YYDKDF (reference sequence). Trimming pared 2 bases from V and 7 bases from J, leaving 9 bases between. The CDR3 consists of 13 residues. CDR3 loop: CATSRQGFQPQHF. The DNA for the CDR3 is TGTGCCACCAGCAGACAGGGGTTCCAGCCCCAGCATTTT. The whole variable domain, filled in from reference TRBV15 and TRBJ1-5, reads DAMVIQNPRYQVTQFGKPVTLSCSQTLNHNVMYWYQQKSSQAPKLLFHYYDKDFNNEADTPDNFQSRRPNTSFCFLDIRSPGLGDTAMYLCATSRQGFQPQHFGDGTRLSIL.

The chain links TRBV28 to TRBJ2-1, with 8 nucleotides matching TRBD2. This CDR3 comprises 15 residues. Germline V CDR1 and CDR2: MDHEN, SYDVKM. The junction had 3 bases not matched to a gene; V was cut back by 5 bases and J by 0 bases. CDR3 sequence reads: CASSRSGSSYNEQFF. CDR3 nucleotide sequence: TGTGCCAGCAGTCGCAGCGGGAGCTCCTACAATGAGCAGTTCTTC.

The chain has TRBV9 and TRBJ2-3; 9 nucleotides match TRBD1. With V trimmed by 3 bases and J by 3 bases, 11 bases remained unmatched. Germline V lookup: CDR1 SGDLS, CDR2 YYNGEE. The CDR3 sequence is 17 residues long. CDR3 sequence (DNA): TGTGCCAGCAGCGCGAGAGCTGGGACAGGGAGTACAGATACGCAGTATTTT. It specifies CASSARAGTGSTDTQYF.

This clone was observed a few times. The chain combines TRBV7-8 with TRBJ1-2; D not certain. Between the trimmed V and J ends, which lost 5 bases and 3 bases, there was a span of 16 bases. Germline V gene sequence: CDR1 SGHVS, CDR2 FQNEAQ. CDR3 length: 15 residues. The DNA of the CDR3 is TGTGCCAGCAGCCAAAGCCGGCGGGCAGACTATGGCTACACCTTC. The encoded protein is CASSQSRRADYGYTF. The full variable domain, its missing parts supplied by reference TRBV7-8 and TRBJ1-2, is GAGVSQSPRYKVAKRGQDVALRCDPISGHVSLFWYQQALGQGPEFLTYFQNEAQLDKSGLPSDRFFAERPEGSVSTLKIQRTQQEDSAVYLCASSQSRRADYGYTFGSGTRLTVV.

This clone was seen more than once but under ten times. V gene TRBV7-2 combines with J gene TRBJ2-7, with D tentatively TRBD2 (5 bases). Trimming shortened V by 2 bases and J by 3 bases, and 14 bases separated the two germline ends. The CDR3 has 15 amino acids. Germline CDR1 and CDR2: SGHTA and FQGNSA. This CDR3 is CASSLQSSGVYEQYF. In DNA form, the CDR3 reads TGTGCCAGCAGCTTACAATCAAGCGGAGTCTACGAGCAGTACTTC. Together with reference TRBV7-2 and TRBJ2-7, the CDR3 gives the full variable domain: GAGVSQSPSNKVTEKGKDVELRCDPISGHTALYWYRQSLGQGLEFLIYFQGNSAPDKSGLPSDRFSAERTGGSVSTLTIQRTQQEDSAVYLCASSLQSSGVYEQYFGPGTRLTVT.

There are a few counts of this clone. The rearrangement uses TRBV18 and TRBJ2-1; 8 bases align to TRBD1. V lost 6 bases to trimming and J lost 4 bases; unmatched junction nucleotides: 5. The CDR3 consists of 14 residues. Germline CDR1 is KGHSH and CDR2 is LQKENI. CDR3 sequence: CASSGDRGYNEQFF. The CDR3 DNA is TGTGCCAGCTCGGGAGACAGGGGTTACAATGAGCAGTTCTTC.

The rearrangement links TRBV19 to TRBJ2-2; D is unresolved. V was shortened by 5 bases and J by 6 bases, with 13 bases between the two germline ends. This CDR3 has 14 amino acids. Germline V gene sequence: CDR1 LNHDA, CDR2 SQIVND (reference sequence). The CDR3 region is CASSPTPEAGELFF. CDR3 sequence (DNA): TGTGCCAGTAGTCCCACTCCCGAGGCCGGGGAGCTGTTTTTT.

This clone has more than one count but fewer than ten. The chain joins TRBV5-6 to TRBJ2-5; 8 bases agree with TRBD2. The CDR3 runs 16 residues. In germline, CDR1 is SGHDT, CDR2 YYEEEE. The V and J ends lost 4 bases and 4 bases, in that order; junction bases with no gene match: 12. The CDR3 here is CASSKRTSPDGETQYF. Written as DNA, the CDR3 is TGTGCCAGCAGCAAAAGGACTAGCCCCGATGGAGAGACCCAGTACTTC. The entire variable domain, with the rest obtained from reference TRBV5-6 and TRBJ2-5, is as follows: DAGVTQSPTHLIKTRGQQVTLRCSPKSGHDTVSWYQQALGQGPQFIFQYYEEEERQRGNFPDRFSGHQFPNYSSELNVNALLLGDSALYLCASSKRTSPDGETQYFGPGTRLLVL.

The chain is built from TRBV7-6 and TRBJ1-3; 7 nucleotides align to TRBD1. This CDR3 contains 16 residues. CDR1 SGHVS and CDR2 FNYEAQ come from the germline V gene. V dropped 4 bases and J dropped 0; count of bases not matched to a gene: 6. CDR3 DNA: TGTGCCAGCAGCTCCGGGACAGTCAACTCTGGAAACACCATATATTTT. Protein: CASSSGTVNSGNTIYF. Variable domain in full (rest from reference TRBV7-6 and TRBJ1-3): GAGVSQSPRYKVTKRGQDVALRCDPISGHVSLYWYRQALGQGPEFLTYFNYEAQQDKSGLPNDRFSAERPEGSISTLTIQRTEQRDSAMYRCASSSGTVNSGNTIYFGEGSWLTVV.

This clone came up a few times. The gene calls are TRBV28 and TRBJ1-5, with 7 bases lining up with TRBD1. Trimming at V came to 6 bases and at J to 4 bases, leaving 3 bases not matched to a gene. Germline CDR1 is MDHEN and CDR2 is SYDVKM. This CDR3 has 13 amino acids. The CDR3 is CASRQGVNQPQHF. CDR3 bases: TGTGCCAGCAGGCAGGGGGTTAATCAGCCCCAGCATTTT.

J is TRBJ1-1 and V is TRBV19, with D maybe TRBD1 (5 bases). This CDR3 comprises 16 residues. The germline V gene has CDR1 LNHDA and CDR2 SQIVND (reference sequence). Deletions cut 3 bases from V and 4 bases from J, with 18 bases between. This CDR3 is CASSIQGRRGSTEAFF. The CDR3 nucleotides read TGTGCCAGTAGTATCCAGGGACGGCGGGGGAGCACTGAAGCTTTCTTT.

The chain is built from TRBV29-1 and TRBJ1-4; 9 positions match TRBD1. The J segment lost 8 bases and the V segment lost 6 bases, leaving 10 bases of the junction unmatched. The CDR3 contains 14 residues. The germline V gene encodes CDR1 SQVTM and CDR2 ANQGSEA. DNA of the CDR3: TGCAGCGTCGACACCGGGACAGGGTCCGAAAAACTGTTTTTT. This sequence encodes CSVDTGTGSEKLFF.

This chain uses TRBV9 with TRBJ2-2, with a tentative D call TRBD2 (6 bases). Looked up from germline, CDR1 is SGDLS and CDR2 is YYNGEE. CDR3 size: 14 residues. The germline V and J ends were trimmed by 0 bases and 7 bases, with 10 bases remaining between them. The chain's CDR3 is CASSVGWGDGELFF. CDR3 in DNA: TGTGCCAGCAGCGTAGGTTGGGGGGACGGGGAGCTGTTTTTT.

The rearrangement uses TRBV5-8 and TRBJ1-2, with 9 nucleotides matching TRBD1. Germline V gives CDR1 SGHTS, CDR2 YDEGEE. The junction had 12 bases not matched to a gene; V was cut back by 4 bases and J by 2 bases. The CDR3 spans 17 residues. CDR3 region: CASSGAYRGPGNYGYTF. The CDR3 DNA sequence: TGTGCCAGCAGCGGGGCCTACAGGGGGCCGGGGAACTATGGCTACACCTTC.

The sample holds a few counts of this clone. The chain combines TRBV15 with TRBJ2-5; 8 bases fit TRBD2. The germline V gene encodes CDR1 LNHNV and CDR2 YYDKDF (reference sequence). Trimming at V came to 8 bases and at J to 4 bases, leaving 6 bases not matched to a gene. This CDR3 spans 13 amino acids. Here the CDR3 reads CATQRGPGETQYF. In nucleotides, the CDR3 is TGTGCCACCCAGCGGGGGCCGGGAGAGACCCAGTACTTC.

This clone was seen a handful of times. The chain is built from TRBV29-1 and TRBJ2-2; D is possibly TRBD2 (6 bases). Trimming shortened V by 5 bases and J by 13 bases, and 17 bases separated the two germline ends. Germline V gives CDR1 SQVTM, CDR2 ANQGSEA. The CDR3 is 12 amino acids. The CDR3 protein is CSVSPGAGLLFF. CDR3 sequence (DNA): TGCAGCGTTTCACCGGGAGCTGGTTTGCTGTTTTTT.

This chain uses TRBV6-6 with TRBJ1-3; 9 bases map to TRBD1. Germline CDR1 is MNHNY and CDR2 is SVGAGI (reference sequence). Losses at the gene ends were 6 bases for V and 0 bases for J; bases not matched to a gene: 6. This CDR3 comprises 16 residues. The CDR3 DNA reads TGTGCCAGCAGAATAACAGGGGGCGCCTCTGGAAACACCATATATTTT. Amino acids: CASRITGGASGNTIYF.

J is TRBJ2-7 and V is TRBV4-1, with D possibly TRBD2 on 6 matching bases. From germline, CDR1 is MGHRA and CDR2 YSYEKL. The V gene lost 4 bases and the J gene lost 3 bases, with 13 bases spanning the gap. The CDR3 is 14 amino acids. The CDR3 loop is CASSRSGAFYEQYF. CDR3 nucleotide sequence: TGCGCCAGCAGCCGATCGGGAGCCTTCTACGAGCAGTACTTC.

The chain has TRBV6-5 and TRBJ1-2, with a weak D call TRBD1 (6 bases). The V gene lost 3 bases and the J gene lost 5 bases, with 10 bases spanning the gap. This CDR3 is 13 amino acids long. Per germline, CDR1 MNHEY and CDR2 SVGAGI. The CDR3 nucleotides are TGTGCCAGCAGTTATGCAGGGGATTATGGCTACACCTTC. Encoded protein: CASSYAGDYGYTF.

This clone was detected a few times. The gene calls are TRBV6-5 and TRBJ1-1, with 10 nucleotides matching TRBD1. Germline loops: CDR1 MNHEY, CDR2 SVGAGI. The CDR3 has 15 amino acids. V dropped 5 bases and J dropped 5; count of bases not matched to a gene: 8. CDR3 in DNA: TGTGCCAGCAGTCGACAGGGGGCGCTTAAGACTGAAGCTTTCTTT. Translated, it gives CASSRQGALKTEAFF.

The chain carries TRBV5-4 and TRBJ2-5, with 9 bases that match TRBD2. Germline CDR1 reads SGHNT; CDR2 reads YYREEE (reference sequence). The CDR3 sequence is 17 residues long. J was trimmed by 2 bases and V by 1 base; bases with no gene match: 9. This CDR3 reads CASSLKPGLAFQETQYF. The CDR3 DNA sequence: TGTGCCAGCAGCTTGAAACCGGGACTAGCTTTTCAAGAGACCCAGTACTTC.

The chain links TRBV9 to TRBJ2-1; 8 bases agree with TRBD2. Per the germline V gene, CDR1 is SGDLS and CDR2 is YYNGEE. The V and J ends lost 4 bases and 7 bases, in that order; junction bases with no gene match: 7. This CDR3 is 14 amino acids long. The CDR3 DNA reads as TGTGCCAGCAGCCCCAGACTAGCGAGAAATGAGCAGTTCTTC. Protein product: CASSPRLARNEQFF.

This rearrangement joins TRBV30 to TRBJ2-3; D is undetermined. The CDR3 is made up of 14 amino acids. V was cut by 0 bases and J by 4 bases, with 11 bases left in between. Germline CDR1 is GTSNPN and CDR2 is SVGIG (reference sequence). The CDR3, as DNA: TGTGCCTGGAGTGTACGGTGGTTGTCAGATACGCAGTATTTT. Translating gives CAWSVRWLSDTQYF.

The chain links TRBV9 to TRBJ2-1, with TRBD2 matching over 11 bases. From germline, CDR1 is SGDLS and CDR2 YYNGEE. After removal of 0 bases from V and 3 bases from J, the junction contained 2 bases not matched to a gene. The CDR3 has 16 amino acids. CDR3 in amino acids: CASSVAGTSGYNEQFF. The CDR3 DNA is TGTGCCAGCAGCGTAGCAGGGACTAGCGGCTACAATGAGCAGTTCTTC.

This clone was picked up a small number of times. CDR3 nucleotides: TGTGCCAGCTCACCGCTTCTAGCGGGAGGCTCCGCCACAGATACGCAGTATTTT. This encodes CASSPLLAGGSATDTQYF. The chain links TRBV18 to TRBJ2-3; 11 bases map to TRBD2. The CDR3 consists of 18 residues. CDR1 and CDR2 from the germline V gene are KGHSH and LQKENI. V trimming: 3 bases; J trimming: 2 bases; junction bases outside the gene matches: 10.